The 11 T cell receptor beta chains below were found in one sample sequenced in a study of T-cell memory formation after mild COVID-19 (dated by TCRdb to the early 2020s). The library came from 5' RACE. These reads were obtained on an Illumina NovaSeq 6000. The public reads were reanalyzed by TCRdb: fastp trimming at Q25, MiXCR alignment, in-frame beta chains only. Rows with one shared CDR3 protein collapse into an entry with the most common genes and DNA. Present in this sample are 240,000 or so distinct CDR3 sequences, 7.5% to 10% of which were seen just once. Jointly, the top ten make up 22% of the sample. The sample taken for sequencing was PBMCs or a T cell subset sorted from them (not recorded which). These receptors were taken from a man between 18 and 29 years old who had mild COVID-19 (a few samples of this study predate the infection). The sample titles of this study are shuffled in the database, so cell type and time point are left out; the donor was told from shared clones.

This clonotype was seen only a few times. The CDR3 spells CSAEADTTDTQYF. The CDR3 DNA follows: TGCAGTGCAGAAGCGGATACCACAGATACGCAGTATTTT. The V gene is TRBV20-1, the J gene TRBJ2-3, with D perhaps TRBD2 (5 bases). V dropped 6 bases and J dropped 2 bases, with 12 bases sitting between them. Germline CDR1 is DFQATT and CDR2 is SNEGSKA (reference sequence). The CDR3 runs 13 residues.

This clonotype was detected ten times or more. The J gene is TRBJ1-2, the V gene TRBV7-2, with 7 positions matching TRBD1. The V segment lost 5 bases and the J segment 4 bases; nucleotides outside the gene matches: 7. The CDR3 has 14 residues. CDR1 is SGHTA and CDR2 is FQGNSA in the germline V gene. This CDR3 is CASSRAGGGYGYTF. The CDR3, as DNA: TGTGCCAGCAGCCGGGCAGGGGGTGGCTATGGCTACACCTTC.

This clonotype was picked up many times. The genes are TRBV7-2 and TRBJ1-5, with D unresolved. The V and J ends lost 0 bases and 7 bases respectively, with 4 bases between them. In germline, CDR1 is SGHTA, CDR2 FQGNSA. The CDR3 spans 12 residues. CDR3 amino acids: CASSLAGQPQHF. The CDR3 nucleotides are TGTGCCAGCAGCTTAGCGGGGCAGCCCCAGCATTTT.

The chain joins TRBV10-1 to TRBJ2-5; perhaps TRBD2 as D (5 bases). V was shortened by 0 bases and J by 5 bases, with 10 bases between the two germline ends. This CDR3 contains 14 residues. Germline V CDR1 and CDR2: WNHNN, SYGVQD (reference sequence). The CDR3 loop is CASSESGESETQYF. The CDR3 DNA follows: TGCGCCAGCAGTGAGTCCGGGGAATCGGAGACCCAGTACTTC.

This clonotype was counted many times. This rearrangement joins TRBV5-1 to TRBJ1-4; 10 bases fit TRBD1. Germline V gene sequence: CDR1 SGHRS, CDR2 YFSETQ. The V gene end was trimmed by 3 bases and the J gene end by 8 bases; junction bases not matched to a gene: 7. The CDR3 has 15 amino acids. Here the CDR3 reads CASSSYGTGEEKLFF. CDR3 sequence (DNA): TGCGCCAGCAGCTCGTACGGGACAGGGGAAGAAAAACTGTTTTTT.

The chain combines TRBV5-1 with TRBJ1-1; tentatively, D is TRBD1 (6 bases). Germline-derived CDR1 and CDR2 are SGHRS and YFSETQ. This CDR3 contains 16 residues. V gave up 2 bases and J gave up 0 bases, with 14 bases separating them. The CDR3 nucleotides are TGCGCCAGCAGCTTACGGGACACAGGGATGAACACTGAAGCTTTCTTT. Residues: CASSLRDTGMNTEAFF.

The chain is built from TRBV4-1 and TRBJ2-5; 7 nucleotides agree with TRBD2. Germline trimming cut 0 bases from V and 4 bases from J; bases unmatched to any gene: 2. CDR3 length: 14 residues. Germline values: CDR1 MGHRA, CDR2 YSYEKL. The CDR3 nucleotides are TGCGCCAGCAGCCAAGAACGCGGGGGAGAGACCCAGTACTTC. It encodes CASSQERGGETQYF.

The chain joins TRBV5-1 to TRBJ2-7, with a tentative D call TRBD1 (5 bases). The germline gives CDR1 SGHRS, CDR2 YFSETQ. Trimming cost V 0 bases and J 2 bases, with 9 bases left between them. The CDR3 has 14 amino acids. Here the CDR3 DNA reads TGCGCCAGCAGCTTGGCGGCAGGGACCTACGAGCAGTACGTC. It yields the protein CASSLAAGTYEQYV.

This chain uses TRBV12-5 with TRBJ2-1; 7 bases map to TRBD1. Looked up from germline, CDR1 is LGHNT and CDR2 is FRNRAP. The CDR3 has 14 amino acids. With 5 bases clipped from V and 7 bases from J, the junction kept 8 bases outside the gene matches. In DNA form, the CDR3 reads TGTGCTAGTGGTGACAGGGTCTTCCCTAATGAGCAGTTCTTC. Its translation: CASGDRVFPNEQFF. The full variable domain, its missing parts supplied by reference TRBV12-5 and TRBJ2-1, is DARVTQTPRHKVTEMGQEVTMRCQPILGHNTVFWYRQTMMQGLELLAYFRNRAPLDDSGMPKDRFSAEMPDATLATLKIQPSEPRDSAVYFCASGDRVFPNEQFFGPGTRLTVL.

This clonotype was counted a few times. The genes are TRBV6-2 or TRBV6-3 and TRBJ2-2; 14 bases fit TRBD2. V lost 4 bases and J lost 2; bases outside the gene matches: 6. The CDR3 has 18 residues. Germline V gives CDR1 MNHEY, CDR2 SVGEGT. The CDR3 DNA follows: TGTGCCAGCAGTTCCTTGACTAGCGGGGGGGAAAACACCGGGGAGCTGTTTTTT. Its translation is CASSSLTSGGENTGELFF.

DNA of the CDR3: TGTGCCAGCAGATACAGGGGGAGCACTGAAGCTTTCTTT. Its translation: CASRYRGSTEAFF. The chain uses TRBV6-2 or TRBV6-3 and TRBJ1-1, with TRBD1 identical over 8 bases. CDR3 size: 13 residues. CDR1 and CDR2 from the germline V gene are MNHEY and SVGEGT. The V segment lost 6 bases and the J segment 4 bases; nucleotides outside the gene matches: 4.